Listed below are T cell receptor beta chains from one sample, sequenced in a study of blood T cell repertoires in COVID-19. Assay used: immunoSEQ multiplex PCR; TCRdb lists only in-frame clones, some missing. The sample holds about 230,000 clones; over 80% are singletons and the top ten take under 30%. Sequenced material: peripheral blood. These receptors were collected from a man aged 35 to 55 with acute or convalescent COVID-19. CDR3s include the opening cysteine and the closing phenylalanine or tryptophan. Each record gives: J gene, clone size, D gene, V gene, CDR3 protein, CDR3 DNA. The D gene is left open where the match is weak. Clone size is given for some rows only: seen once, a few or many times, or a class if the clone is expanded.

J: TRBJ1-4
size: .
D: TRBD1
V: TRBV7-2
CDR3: CASSLSKQGARVGEKLFF
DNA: TGTGCCAGCAGCTTAAGTAAACAGGGGGCGAGGGTTGGGGAAAAACTGTTTTTT

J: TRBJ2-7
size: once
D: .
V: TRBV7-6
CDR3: CASSPGPGYEQYF
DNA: TGTGCCAGCAGCCCAGGGCCAGGATACGAGCAGTACTTC

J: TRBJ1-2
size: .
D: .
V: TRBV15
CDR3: CATSKGLQGGYTF
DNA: TGTGCCACCAGCAAAGGACTCCAAGGTGGCTACACCTTC

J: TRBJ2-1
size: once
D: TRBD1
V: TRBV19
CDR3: CASIPTGGFYNEQFF
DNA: TGTGCCAGTATCCCGACAGGGGGTTTCTACAATGAGCAGTTCTTC

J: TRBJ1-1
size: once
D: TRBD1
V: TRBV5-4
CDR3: CASSATGQPNPEAFF
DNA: TGTGCCAGCAGCGCTACGGGACAGCCGAACCCTGAAGCTTTCTTT

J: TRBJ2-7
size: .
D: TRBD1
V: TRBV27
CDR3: CASKRQGMPKQYF
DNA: TGTGCCAGCAAAAGACAGGGAATGCCGAAGCAGTACTTC

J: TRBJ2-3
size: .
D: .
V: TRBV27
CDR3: CASSLSNGGDQRTDTQYF
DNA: TGTGCCAGCAGTTTATCGAATGGGGGCGACCAGCGGACAGATACGCAGTATTTT

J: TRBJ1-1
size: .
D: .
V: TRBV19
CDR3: CASNMQGPTEAFF
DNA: TGTGCCAGTAACATGCAGGGGCCCACTGAAGCTTTCTTT

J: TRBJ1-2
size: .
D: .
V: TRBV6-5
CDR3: CASSYLGGGHGYTF
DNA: TGTGCCAGCAGTTATTTAGGGGGGGGCCATGGCTACACCTTC

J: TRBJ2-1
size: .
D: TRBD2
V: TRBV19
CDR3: CASRRLAGVVEQFF
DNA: TGTGCCAGTAGGAGGCTAGCGGGAGTTGTTGAGCAGTTCTTC

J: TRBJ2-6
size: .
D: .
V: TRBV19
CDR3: CASSPIGHSGANVLTF
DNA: TGTGCCAGTAGTCCAATAGGACACTCTGGGGCCAACGTCCTGACTTTC

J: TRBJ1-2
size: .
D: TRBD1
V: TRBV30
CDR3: CAWTSTGGGGYTF
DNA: TGTGCCTGGACCTCGACAGGGGGGGGAGGCTACACCTTC

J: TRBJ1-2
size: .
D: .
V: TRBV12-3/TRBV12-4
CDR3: CASSNQGPYGYTF
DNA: TGTGCCAGCAGTAACCAGGGCCCCTATGGCTACACCTTC

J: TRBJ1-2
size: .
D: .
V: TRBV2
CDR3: CASSAPDYGYTF
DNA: TGTGCCAGCAGTGCGCCAGACTATGGCTACACCTTC

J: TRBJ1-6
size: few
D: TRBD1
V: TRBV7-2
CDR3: CASSLSLGRLRDRVSPLHF
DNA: TGTGCCAGCAGCTTATCCCTCGGGCGGCTAAGGGACAGGGTTTCACCCCTCCACTTT

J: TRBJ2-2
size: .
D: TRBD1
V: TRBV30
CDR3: CAWSVPRDRRFTGELFF
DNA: TGTGCCTGGAGTGTTCCCCGGGACAGGAGGTTCACCGGGGAGCTGTTTTTT

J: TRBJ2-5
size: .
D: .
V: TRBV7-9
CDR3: CASSLGVQETQYF
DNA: TGTGCCAGCAGCTTAGGAGTCCAAGAGACCCAGTACTTC

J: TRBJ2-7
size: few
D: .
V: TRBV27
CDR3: CASSAYTESAYEQYF
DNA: TGTGCCAGCAGTGCCTATACTGAGTCGGCCTACGAGCAGTACTTC

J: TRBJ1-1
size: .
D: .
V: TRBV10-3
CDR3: CAISETRGTNEAFF
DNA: TGTGCCATCAGTGAGACCCGGGGAACCAATGAAGCTTTCTTT

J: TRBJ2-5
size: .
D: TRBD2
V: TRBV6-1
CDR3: CASSEPLLAVYQETQYF
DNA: TGTGCCAGCAGTGAACCATTACTAGCGGTATACCAAGAGACCCAGTACTTC

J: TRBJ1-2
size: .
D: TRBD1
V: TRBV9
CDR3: CASSARDRVAGANYGYTF
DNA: TGTGCCAGCAGCGCTAGGGACAGGGTAGCCGGGGCTAACTATGGCTACACCTTC

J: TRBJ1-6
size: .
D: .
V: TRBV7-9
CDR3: CASSPPGNPLHF
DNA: TGTGCCAGCAGCCCACCAGGAAATCCCCTCCACTTT

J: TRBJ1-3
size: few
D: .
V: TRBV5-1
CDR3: CASSWVGPEYGNTIYF
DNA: TGCGCCAGCAGCTGGGTCGGTCCGGAGTATGGAAACACCATATATTTT

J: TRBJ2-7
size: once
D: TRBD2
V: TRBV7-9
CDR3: CASSLGGGRVSYEQYF
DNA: TGTGCCAGCAGCTTAGGTGGGGGGAGGGTCTCCTACGAGCAGTACTTC

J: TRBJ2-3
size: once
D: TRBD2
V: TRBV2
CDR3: CASSGTSGRRDTQYF
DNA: TGTGCCAGCAGTGGGACTAGCGGGAGACGGGATACGCAGTATTTT

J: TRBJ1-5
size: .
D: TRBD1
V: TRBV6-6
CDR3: CASFQGARDQPQHF
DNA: TGTGCCAGTTTCCAGGGGGCGCGGGATCAGCCCCAGCATTTT